A selection of T cell receptor beta chains follows, all from one sample in a study of PD-L1 blockade in urothelial cancer. Some clones are missing from TCRdb's copy, which holds only in-frame ones; the method was immunoSEQ multiplex PCR. The table shows tens of thousands of clones, with around 93% occurring only once. Material: PBMCs, obtained around atezolizumab (anti-PD-L1) treatment. These TCRs come from a woman of 80 years or more with urothelial cancer. Both conserved end residues are part of each CDR3. The D gene is left open where the match is weak. Where a row states a size, it is once, few, many or the class of an expanded clone; other rows omit it.

J gene	D gene	CDR3 length	V gene	clone size	CDR3 DNA	CDR3 protein
TRBJ2-1	-	14	TRBV11-3	-	TGTGCCAGCAGCCCCCGCCCCGGGAACAATGAGCAGTTCTTC	CASSPRPGNNEQFF
TRBJ2-1	-	15	TRBV12-1	-	TGTGCCAGCACCCCCCGGGAGCTAGCGCACCAAGAGCAGTTCTTC	CASTPRELAHQEQFF
TRBJ2-5	-	15	TRBV5-4	-	TGTGCCAGCAGCTTGGACGGAGGGTCGGGTGAGACCCAGTACTTC	CASSLDGGSGETQYF
TRBJ1-1	-	14	TRBV10-1	-	TGCGCCAGCAGGCGGGATTCCGGGAACACTGAAGCTTTCTTT	CASRRDSGNTEAFF
TRBJ2-7	-	12	TRBV19	-	TGTGCCAGTAGTATAAGACGGGGGGAGCAGTACTTC	CASSIRRGEQYF
TRBJ2-2	TRBD2	16	TRBV4-2	-	TGTGCCAGCAGACAAAGGACTAGCGGAGACACCGGGGAGCTGTTTTTT	CASRQRTSGDTGELFF
TRBJ1-4	TRBD1	13	TRBV30	-	TGTGCCTGGAACCGACAGGGGGTGGAAAAACTGTTTTTT	CAWNRQGVEKLFF
TRBJ1-5	TRBD1	19	TRBV18	-	TGTGCCAGCTCACTTAAAACGGGACAGGGGGCAGGTGGCAATCAGCCCCAGCATTTT	CASSLKTGQGAGGNQPQHF
TRBJ2-1	TRBD2	13	TRBV29-1	-	TGCAGCGTGCGGGAGGGGTCCTACAATGAGCAGTTCTTC	CSVREGSYNEQFF
TRBJ2-1	-	15	TRBV2	-	TGTGCCAGCAGTGAACGCGCTAGCCCGGTAGGTGAGCAGTTCTTC	CASSERASPVGEQFF
TRBJ2-2	-	16	TRBV7-9	once	TGTGCCAGCAGCTTTAGCGGAGCCGCGAACACCGGGGAGCTGTTTTTT	CASSFSGAANTGELFF
TRBJ1-1	-	13	TRBV2	-	TGTGCCAGCAGACTCACAGGGAGCACTGAAGCTTTCTTT	CASRLTGSTEAFF
TRBJ2-3	-	13	TRBV28	-	TGTGCCTCCTCCGAGCTAGCGTTAGATACGCAGTATTTT	CASSELALDTQYF
TRBJ2-7	TRBD1	15	TRBV14	-	TGTGCCAGCAGCCTTCTCGACAGGGGATCCTACGAGCAGTACTTC	CASSLLDRGSYEQYF
TRBJ1-1	TRBD1	16	TRBV19	-	TGTGCCAGTAGTACCGAGACAGGGCGGGTGAACACTGAAGCTTTCTTT	CASSTETGRVNTEAFF
TRBJ1-2	-	13	TRBV5-1	-	TGCGCCAGCAGCCCTGAAGGGGCAGGTGGCTACACCTTC	CASSPEGAGGYTF
TRBJ2-1	TRBD2	14	TRBV10-2	once	TGCGCCAGCAGTGAGGGGACTACTTACAATGAGCAGTTCTTC	CASSEGTTYNEQFF
TRBJ2-2	TRBD2	16	TRBV14	-	TGTGCCAGCAGCCGCCCTAGCGGGGGGAACACCGGGGAGCTGTTTTTT	CASSRPSGGNTGELFF
TRBJ2-1	TRBD1	15	TRBV2	-	TGTGCCAGCAGTGACCTCGGGCAGGGGGCGGATGAGCAGTTCTTC	CASSDLGQGADEQFF
TRBJ2-7	TRBD2	13	TRBV28	-	TGTGCCAGCACAGCGGGAGCCCTCACGAGGGGGTACTTC	CASTAGALTRGYF
TRBJ2-7	-	17	TRBV28	-	TGTGCCAGCAGTTTACCCCAGGGGAGGGTAGGGAGCTACGAGCAGTACTTC	CASSLPQGRVGSYEQYF
TRBJ1-1	TRBD1	14	TRBV27	-	TGTGCCAGCAGCCGTTACAGGGGGGACACTGAAGCTTTCTTT	CASSRYRGDTEAFF
TRBJ1-4	-	15	TRBV18	once	TGTGCCAGCTCACTCTCGACAAGGTCGGATGAAAAACTGTTTTTT	CASSLSTRSDEKLFF
TRBJ1-2	TRBD1	17	TRBV19	-	TGTGCCAGTAGTCTAGGTTACGGGACAGCTGATAACTATGGCTACACCTTC	CASSLGYGTADNYGYTF
TRBJ2-1	TRBD2	19	TRBV6-1	-	TGTGCCAGCAGGGAAGGACTAGCGGGAGGCCTTGGGATCTACAATGAGCAGTTCTTC	CASREGLAGGLGIYNEQFF
TRBJ1-2	-	16	TRBV5-5	-	TGTGCCAGCAGCTTCCCGGACAGCGCTGCTAACTATGGCTACACCTTC	CASSFPDSAANYGYTF
TRBJ2-1	-	12	TRBV29-1	-	TGCAGCACCAAGGACAGCTACAATGAGCAGTTCTTC	CSTKDSYNEQFF